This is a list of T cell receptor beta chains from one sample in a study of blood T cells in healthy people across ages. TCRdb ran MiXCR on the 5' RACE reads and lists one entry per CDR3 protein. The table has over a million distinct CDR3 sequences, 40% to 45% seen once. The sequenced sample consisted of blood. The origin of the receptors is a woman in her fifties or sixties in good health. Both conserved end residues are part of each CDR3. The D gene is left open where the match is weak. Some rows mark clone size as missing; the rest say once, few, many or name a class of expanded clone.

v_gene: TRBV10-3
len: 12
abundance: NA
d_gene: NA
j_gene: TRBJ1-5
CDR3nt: TGTGCCATCAGTGAGGCTTATCATCCCCAGCATTTT
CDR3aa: CAISEAYHPQHF

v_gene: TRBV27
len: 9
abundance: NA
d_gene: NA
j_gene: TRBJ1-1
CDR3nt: TGTGCCTGCCACGCTGAAGCTTTCTTT
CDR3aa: CACHAEAFF

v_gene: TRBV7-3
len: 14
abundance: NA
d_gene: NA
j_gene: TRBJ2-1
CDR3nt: TGTGCCAGCAGCTTAAACGCAGGCTACAATGAGCAGTTCTTC
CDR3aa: CASSLNAGYNEQFF

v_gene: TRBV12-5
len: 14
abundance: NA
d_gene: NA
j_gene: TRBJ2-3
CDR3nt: TGTGCTAGTGGTTTGTTGGGGGGCACAGATACGCAGTATTTT
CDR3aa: CASGLLGGTDTQYF

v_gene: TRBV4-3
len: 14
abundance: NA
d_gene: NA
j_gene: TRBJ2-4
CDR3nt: TGCGCCAGCAGCCAAGATCAGGGTGTGAGCATTCAGTACTTC
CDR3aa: CASSQDQGVSIQYF

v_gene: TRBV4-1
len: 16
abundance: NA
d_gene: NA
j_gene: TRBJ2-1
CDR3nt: TGCGCCAGCAGCCGGGTTGCGGTTAGTCCCTACAATGAGCAGTTCTTC
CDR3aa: CASSRVAVSPYNEQFF

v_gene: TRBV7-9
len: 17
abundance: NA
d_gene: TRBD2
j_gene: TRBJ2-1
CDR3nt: TGTGCCAGCAGTCCAAGACTAGCGGGGGGACTATACAATGAGCAGTTCTTC
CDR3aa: CASSPRLAGGLYNEQFF

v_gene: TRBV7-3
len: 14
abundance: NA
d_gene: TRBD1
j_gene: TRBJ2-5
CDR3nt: TGTGCCAGCAGTCCCGGGACAGGGAGTGAGACCCAGTACTTC
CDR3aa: CASSPGTGSETQYF

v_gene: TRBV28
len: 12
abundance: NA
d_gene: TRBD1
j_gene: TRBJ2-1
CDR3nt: TGTGCCGCCCGGACAGGGGGAAATGAGCAGTTCTTC
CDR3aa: CAARTGGNEQFF

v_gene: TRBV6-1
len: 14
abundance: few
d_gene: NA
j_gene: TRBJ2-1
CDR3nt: TGTGCCAGCATCCCGGAGAACTCCTACAATGAGCAGTTCTTC
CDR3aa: CASIPENSYNEQFF

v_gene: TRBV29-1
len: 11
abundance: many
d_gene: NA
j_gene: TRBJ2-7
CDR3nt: TGCAGCGGGGGTCAGGGGAACGAGCAGTACTTC
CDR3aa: CSGGQGNEQYF

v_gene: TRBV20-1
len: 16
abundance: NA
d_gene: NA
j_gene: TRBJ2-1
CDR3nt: TGCAGTGCTAGGACACCTGGCGGACGCTCCTACAATGAGCAGTTCTTC
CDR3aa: CSARTPGGRSYNEQFF

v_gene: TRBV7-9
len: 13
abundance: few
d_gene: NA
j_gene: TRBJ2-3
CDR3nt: TGTGCCAGCAGCTTGGACAGTGCAGATACGCAGTATTTT
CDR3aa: CASSLDSADTQYF

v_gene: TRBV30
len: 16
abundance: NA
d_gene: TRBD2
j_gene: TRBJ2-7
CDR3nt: TGTGCCTGGAGTGTACCGACTAGCGGGAGGGCAAGGGAGCAGTACTTC
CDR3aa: CAWSVPTSGRAREQYF

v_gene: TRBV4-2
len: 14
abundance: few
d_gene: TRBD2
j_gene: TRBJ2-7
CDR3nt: TGTGCCAGCAGCTTCGGACTAGAGATCTACGAGCAGTACTTC
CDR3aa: CASSFGLEIYEQYF

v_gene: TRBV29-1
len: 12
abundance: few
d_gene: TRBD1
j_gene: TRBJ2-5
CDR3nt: TGCAGTGGCCGGACAGGCACCGTAACCCAGTACTTC
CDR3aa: CSGRTGTVTQYF

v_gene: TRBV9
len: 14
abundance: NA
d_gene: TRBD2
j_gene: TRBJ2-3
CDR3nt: TGTGCCAGCAGCCTCAGCGGGAGCTACGATACGCAGTATTTT
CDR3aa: CASSLSGSYDTQYF

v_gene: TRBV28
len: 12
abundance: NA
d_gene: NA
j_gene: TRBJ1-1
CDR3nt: TGTGCCAGCAGACCAGGGAGTACTGAAGCTTTCTTT
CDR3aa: CASRPGSTEAFF

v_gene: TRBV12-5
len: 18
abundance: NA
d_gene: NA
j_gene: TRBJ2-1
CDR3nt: TGTGCTAGTGGTTTGGTCTCAAAAGACAGGCTGACCTACAATGAGCAGTTCTTC
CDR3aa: CASGLVSKDRLTYNEQFF

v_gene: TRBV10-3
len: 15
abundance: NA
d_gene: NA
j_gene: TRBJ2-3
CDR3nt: TGTGCCATCAAGGGGGGAGGGCCCGTCGCAGATACGCAGTATTTT
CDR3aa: CAIKGGGPVADTQYF

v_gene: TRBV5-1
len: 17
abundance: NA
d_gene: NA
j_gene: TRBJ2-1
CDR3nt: TGCGCCAGCAGCCCCCTAGGGAGGAGCTTGGTAAGCAATGAGCAGTTCTTC
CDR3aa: CASSPLGRSLVSNEQFF

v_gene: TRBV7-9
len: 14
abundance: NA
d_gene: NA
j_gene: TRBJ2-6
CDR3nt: TGTGCCAGCAGCTTAGTAAGCAGCGCCAACGTCCTGACTTTC
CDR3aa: CASSLVSSANVLTF

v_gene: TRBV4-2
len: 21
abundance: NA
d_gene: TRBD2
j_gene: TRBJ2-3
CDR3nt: TGTGCCAGCAGCCAAGATACGGGCCGGGCACTGGGACTAGCGGGAGGAGGTACGCAGTATTTT
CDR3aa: CASSQDTGRALGLAGGGTQYF

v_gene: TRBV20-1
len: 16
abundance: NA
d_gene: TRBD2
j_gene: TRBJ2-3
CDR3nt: TGCAGTGCCACCGGGACTAGCGGGACCTACACAGATACGCAGTATTTT
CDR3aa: CSATGTSGTYTDTQYF

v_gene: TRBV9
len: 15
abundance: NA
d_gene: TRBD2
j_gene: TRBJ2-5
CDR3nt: TGTGCCAGCAGCGCGGAGGGAGGGCCGGAGGGGACCCAGTACTTC
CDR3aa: CASSAEGGPEGTQYF

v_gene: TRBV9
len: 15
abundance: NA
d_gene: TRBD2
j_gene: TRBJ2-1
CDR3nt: TGTGCCAGCAGCTTTTTACGGGAGGGTGGCAATGAGCAGTTCTTC
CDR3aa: CASSFLREGGNEQFF

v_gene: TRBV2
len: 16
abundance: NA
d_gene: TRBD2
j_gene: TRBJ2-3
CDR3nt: TGTGCCAGCAGTGCCAGAGCGGGAGGGATTAAAGATACGCAGTATTTT
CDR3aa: CASSARAGGIKDTQYF

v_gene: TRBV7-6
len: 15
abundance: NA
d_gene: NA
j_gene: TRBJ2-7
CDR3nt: TGTGCCAGCAGCTTAAGTGCTGTCGGACCCTACGAGCAGTACTTC
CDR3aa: CASSLSAVGPYEQYF

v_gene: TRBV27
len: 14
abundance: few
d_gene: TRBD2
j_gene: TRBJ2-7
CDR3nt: TGTGCCAGCAGTTTGTCTAGCGGCGACCACGAGCAGTACTTC
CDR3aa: CASSLSSGDHEQYF

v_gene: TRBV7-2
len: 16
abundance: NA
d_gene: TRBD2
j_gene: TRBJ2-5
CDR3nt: TGTGCCAGCAGCTTACTGGGACTAGCGGGAGTGGAGACCCAGTACTTC
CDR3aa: CASSLLGLAGVETQYF

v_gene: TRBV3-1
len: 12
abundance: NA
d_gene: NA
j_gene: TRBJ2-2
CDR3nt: TGTGCCAGCAGCCAAGAATTGGGGGAGCTGTTTTTT
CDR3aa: CASSQELGELFF

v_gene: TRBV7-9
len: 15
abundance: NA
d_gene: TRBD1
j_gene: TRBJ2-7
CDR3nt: TGTGCCAGCAGTCAATCCGGGACAGGGTTCCACGAGCAGTACTTC
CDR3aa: CASSQSGTGFHEQYF

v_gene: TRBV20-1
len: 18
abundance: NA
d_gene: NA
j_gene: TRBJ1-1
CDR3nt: TGCAGTGCAGGAACCACCCTAAATCGATTTCGGCGCGGCACTGAAGCTTTCTTT
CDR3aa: CSAGTTLNRFRRGTEAFF

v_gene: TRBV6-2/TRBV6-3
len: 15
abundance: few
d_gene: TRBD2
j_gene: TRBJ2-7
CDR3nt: TGTGCCAGCAGTCGTTTAGCGGGAGGGCCCTACGAGCAGTACTTC
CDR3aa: CASSRLAGGPYEQYF

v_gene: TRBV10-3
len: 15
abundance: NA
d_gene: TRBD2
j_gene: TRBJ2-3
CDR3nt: TGTGCCACGGGGAGCGGGAGGGCCATAGAAGATACGCAGTATTTT
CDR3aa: CATGSGRAIEDTQYF

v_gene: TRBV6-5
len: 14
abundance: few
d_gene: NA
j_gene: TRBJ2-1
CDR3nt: TGTGCCAGCGGTCCCAGGGGGGCCCCAGGTGAGCAGTTCTTC
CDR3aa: CASGPRGAPGEQFF

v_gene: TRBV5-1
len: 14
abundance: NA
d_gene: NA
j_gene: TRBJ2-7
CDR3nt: TGCGCCAGCAGCTTGGAAGCAGGGTACTACGAGCAGTACTTC
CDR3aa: CASSLEAGYYEQYF

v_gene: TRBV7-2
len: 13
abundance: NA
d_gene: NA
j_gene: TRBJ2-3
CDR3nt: TGTGCCACCGGCCGGGAGAGCGGAGATACGCAGTATTTT
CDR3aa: CATGRESGDTQYF

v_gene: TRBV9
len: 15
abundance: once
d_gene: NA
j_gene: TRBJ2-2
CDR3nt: TGTGCCAGCAGCGTATTAGAAGGAGGTTACGGGGAGCTGTTTTTT
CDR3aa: CASSVLEGGYGELFF

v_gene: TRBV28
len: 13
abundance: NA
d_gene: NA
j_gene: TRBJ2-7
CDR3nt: TGTGCCAGCAGTCAACAGGGACCCTACGAGCAGTACTTC
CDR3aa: CASSQQGPYEQYF

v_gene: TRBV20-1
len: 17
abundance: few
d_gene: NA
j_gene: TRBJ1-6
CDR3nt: TGCAGTGCCGAGCCGGTAAAAGGGCGTACCTATAATTCACCCCTCCACTTT
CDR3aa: CSAEPVKGRTYNSPLHF

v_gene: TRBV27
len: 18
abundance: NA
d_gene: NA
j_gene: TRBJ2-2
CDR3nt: TGTGCCAGCAGTTTATGGTTCGACGGGACAAAGAACACCGGGGAGCTGTTTTTT
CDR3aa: CASSLWFDGTKNTGELFF

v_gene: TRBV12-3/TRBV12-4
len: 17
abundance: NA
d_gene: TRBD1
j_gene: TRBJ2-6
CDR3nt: TGTGCCAGCAGTTCCAGACAGGGCTTCTCTGGGGCCAACGTCCTGACTTTC
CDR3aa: CASSSRQGFSGANVLTF

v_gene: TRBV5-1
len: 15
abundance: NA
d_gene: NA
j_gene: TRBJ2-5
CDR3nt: TGCGCCAGCAGCCCGCTGGACCCGGCAAGGGAGACCCAGTACTTC
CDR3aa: CASSPLDPARETQYF

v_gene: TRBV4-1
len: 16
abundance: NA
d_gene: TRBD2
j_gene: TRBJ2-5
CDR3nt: TGCGCCAGCAGCCAAGAGGGGACTAGTTCAGGGGAGACCCAGTACTTC
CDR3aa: CASSQEGTSSGETQYF

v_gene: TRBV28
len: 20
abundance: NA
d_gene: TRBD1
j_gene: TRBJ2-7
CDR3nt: TGTGCCAGCAGTTTTCAGTTAAACAGGGGTGGGACGGTGGTTTCCTACGAGCAGTACTTC
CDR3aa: CASSFQLNRGGTVVSYEQYF

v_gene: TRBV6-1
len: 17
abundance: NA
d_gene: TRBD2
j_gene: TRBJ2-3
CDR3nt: TGTGCCAGCAGTAGCCCCCGGACTAGCGGGAGGAGGGATACGCAGTATTTT
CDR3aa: CASSSPRTSGRRDTQYF

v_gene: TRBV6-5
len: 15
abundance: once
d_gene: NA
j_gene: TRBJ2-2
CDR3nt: TGTGCCAGCAGCCCTAGCCTAGTTGGGACCGGGGAGCTGTTTTTT
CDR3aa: CASSPSLVGTGELFF